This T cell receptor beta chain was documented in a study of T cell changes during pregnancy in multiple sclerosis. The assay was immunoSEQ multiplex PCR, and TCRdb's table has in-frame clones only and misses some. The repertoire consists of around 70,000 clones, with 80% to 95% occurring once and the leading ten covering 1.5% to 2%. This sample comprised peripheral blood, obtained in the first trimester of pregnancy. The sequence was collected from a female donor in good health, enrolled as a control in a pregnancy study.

CDR3 residues: CASSASGLGGYGYTF. The CDR3, as DNA: TGTGCCAGCAGTGCCTCGGGACTCGGGGGCTATGGCTACACCTTC. The rearrangement uses TRBV28 and TRBJ1-2, with a tentative D call TRBD1 (5 bases). Germline values: CDR1 MDHEN, CDR2 SYDVKM. Trimming shortened V by 5 bases and J by 4 bases, and 17 bases separated the two germline ends. The CDR3 totals 15 residues.